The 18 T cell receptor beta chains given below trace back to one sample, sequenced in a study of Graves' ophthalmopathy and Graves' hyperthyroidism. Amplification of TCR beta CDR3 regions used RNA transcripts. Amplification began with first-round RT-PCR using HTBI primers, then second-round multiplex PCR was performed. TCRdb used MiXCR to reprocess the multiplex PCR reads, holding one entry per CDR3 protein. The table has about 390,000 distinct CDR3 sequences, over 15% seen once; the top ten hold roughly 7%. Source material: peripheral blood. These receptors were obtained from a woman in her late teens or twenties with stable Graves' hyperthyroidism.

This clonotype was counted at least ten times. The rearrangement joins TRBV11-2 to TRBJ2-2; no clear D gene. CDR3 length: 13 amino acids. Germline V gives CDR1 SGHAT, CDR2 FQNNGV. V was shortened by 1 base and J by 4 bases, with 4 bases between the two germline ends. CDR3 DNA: TGTGCCAGCAGCTTAGTAATCACCGGGGAGCTGTTTTTT. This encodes CASSLVITGELFF.

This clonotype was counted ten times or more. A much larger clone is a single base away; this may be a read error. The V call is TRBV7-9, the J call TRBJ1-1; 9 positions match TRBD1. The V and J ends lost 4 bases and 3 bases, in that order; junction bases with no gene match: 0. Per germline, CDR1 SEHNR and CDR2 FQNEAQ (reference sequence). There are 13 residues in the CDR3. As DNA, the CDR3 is TGTGCCAGCAGCTGGACAGGGGACACTGAAGCTTTCTTT. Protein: CASSWTGDTEAFF.

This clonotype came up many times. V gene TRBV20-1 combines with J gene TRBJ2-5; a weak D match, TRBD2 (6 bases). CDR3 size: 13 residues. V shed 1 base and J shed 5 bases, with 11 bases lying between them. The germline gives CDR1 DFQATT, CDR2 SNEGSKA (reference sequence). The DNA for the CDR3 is TGCAGTGCTAGAGTAGGTGGGAGGGAGACCCAGTACTTC. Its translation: CSARVGGRETQYF.

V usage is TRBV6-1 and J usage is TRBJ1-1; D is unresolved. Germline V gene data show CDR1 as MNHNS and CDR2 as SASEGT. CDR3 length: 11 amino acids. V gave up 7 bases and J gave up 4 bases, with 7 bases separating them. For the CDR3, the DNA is TGTGCCAGCAAGGAAGGCACTGAAGCTTTCTTT. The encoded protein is CASKEGTEAFF.

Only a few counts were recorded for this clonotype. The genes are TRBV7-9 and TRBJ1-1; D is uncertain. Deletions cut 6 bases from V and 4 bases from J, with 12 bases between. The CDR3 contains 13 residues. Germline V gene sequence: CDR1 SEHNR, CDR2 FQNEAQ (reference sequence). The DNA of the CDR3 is TGTGCCAGCAGGGACCGTGATGCCACTGAAGCTTTCTTT. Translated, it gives CASRDRDATEAFF.

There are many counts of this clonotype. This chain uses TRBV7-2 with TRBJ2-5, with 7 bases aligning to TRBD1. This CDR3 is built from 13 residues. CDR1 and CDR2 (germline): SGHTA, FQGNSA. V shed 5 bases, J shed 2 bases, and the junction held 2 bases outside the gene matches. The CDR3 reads CASSVGQQETQYF. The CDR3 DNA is TGTGCCAGCAGCGTGGGACAGCAAGAGACCCAGTACTTC.

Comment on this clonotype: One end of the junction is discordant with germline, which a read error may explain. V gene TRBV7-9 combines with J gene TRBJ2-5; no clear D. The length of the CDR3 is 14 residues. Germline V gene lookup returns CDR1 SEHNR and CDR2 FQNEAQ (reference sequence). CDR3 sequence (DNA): TGTGCCAGCAGCTTAGTTGCACTTGAGGAGACCCAGCACTTC. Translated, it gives CASSLVALEETQHF.

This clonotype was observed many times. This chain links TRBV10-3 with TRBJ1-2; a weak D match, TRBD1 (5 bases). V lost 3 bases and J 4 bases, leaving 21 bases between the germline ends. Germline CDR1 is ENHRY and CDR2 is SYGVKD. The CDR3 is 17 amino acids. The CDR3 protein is CAISDYERQSSAYGYTF. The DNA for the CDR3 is TGTGCCATCAGTGACTATGAAAGACAGTCTTCGGCCTATGGCTACACCTTC.

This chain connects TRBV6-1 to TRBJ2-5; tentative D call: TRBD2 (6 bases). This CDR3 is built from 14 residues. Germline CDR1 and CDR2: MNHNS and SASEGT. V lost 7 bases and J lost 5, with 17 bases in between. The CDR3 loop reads CASKEGLLSETQYF. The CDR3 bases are TGTGCCAGCAAGGAGGGACTTCTATCGGAGACCCAGTACTTC.

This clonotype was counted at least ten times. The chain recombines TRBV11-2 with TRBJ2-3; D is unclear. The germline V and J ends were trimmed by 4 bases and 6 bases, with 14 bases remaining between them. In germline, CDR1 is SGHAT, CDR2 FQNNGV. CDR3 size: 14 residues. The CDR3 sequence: CASSSLDLADTQYF. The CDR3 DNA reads TGTGCCAGCAGCTCCCTTGACCTGGCGGATACGCAGTATTTT.

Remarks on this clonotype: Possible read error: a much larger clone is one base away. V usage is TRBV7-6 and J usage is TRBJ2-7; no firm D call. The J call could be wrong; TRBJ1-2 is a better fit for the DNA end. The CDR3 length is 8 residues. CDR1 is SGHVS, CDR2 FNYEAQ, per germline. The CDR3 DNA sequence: TGTTCCAGTTACGGCTACACCTTC. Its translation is CSSYGYTF.

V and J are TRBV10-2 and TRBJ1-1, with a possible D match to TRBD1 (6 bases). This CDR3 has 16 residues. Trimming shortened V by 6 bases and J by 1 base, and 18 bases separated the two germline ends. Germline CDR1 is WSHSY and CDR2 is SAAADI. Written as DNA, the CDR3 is TGCGCCAGCAGGTACAGGGCCTCAGTGGGGAACACTGAAGCTTTCTTT. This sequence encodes CASRYRASVGNTEAFF.

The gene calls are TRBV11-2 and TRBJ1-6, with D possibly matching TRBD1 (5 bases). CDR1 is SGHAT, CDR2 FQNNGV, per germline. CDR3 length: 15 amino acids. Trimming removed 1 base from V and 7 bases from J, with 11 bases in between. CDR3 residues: CASSLARTQNSPLHF. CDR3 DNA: TGTGCCAGCAGCTTAGCCCGGACACAGAATTCACCCCTCCACTTT.

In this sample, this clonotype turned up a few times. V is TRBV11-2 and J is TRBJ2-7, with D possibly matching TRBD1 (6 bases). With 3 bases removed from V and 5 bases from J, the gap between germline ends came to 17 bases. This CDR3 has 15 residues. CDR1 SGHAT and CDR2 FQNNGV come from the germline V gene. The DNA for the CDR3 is TGTGCCAGCAGCTTTGTTACAGGGCTAGTTGACGAGCAGTACTTC. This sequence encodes CASSFVTGLVDEQYF.

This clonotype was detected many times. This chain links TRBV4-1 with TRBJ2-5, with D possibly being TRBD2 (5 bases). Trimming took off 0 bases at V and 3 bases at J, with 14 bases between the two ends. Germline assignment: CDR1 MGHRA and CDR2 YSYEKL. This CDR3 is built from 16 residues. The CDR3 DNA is TGCGCCAGCAGCCAAGATAATCCAAAGAGGGAAGAGACCCAGTACTTC. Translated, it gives CASSQDNPKREETQYF.

The chain's CDR3 is CASSQETGSGETQYF. Here the CDR3 DNA reads TGTGCCAGCAGCCAAGAGACAGGTTCTGGTGAGACCCAGTACTTC. The chain is built from TRBV3-1 and TRBJ2-5; perhaps TRBD1 as D (6 bases). V lost 0 bases to trimming and J lost 5 bases, with 13 bases between them. From germline, CDR1 is LGHDT and CDR2 YNNKEL (reference sequence). This CDR3 region has 15 residues.

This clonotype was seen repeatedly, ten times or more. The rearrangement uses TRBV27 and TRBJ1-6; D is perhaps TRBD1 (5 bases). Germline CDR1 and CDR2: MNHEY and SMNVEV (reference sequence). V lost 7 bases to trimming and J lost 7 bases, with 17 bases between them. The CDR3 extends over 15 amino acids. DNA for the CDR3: TGTGCCAGCACCCCTCAGGGCCGGGACAATTCACCCCTCCACTTT. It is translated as CASTPQGRDNSPLHF.

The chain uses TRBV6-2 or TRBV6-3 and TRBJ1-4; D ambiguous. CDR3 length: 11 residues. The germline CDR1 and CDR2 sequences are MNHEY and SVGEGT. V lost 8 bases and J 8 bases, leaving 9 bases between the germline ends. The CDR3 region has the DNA TGTGCCAGCGGAGACCCAGAAAAACTGTTTTTT. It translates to CASGDPEKLFF.